The present entry profiles one TCR beta chain with its context. Generated by immunoSEQ multiplex PCR, the TCRdb table keeps only in-frame clones and is missing some. The table lists approximately 2,300,000 clones, around 92% of them singletons. The data originate from a study of shared clonotypes between healthy human individuals. The ends were cut back, 4 bases at V and 1 base at J, with 17 bases in the middle. This CDR3 has 16 amino acids. The germline V gene encodes CDR1 MNHNY and CDR2 SVGAGI (reference sequence). The specimen was naive CD4+ T cells from PBMCs. Subset in this sample: CD45RA+ positively selected. This TCR came from a man between 18 and 35 years old in good health. Some clones in this sample may be carry-over from other donors' samples. The chain recombines TRBV6-6 with TRBJ2-7; perhaps TRBD1 as D (6 bases). CDR3 nucleotides: TGTGCCAGCAGTTTCGTTTTTACAGGGCCTTCCTACGAGCAGTACTTC. Its protein is CASSFVFTGPSYEQYF.